This TCR beta chain comes out of a study of cytomegalovirus exposure and HLA in healthy donors. CDR3 length: 14 amino acids. V lost 5 bases, J lost 2 bases, and 4 bases stayed unmatched. Germline lookup yields CDR1 GTSNPN and CDR2 SVGIG (reference sequence). This clone came up a few times. Its cognate antigen is unknown. The PCR ran on 60 Vbeta and 13 Jbeta primers. Clones were sequenced by immunoSEQ multiplex PCR, and TCRdb holds only the in-frame ones, with some missing. The data contain more than 95,000 clones, about 15% of them seen just once; the ten biggest clones take up roughly 2.7%. General study results and limits: In vitro experiments confirmed that a few CMV-associated chains were specific for CMV antigens. Altogether, about 160 TCR beta chains were recorded as cytomegalovirus-associated. Only CMV serostatus was available as immune exposure information.

The TCR was taken from a female donor in good health and CMV-seropositive. The V call is TRBV30, the J call TRBJ1-2; 11 bases align to TRBD1. Sequencing input: PBMCs. The CDR3 here is CAWVGTGGNYGYTF. In nucleotides, the CDR3 is TGTGCCTGGGTAGGGACAGGGGGGAACTATGGCTACACCTTC.